Listed below are T cell receptor beta chains from one sample, sequenced in a study of cytomegalovirus exposure and HLA in healthy donors. Using immunoSEQ multiplex PCR, the repertoire was profiled, and TCRdb retains in-frame clones only, with some absent. This sample carries about 170,000 clones, 80% to 85% of them seen once, and the ten largest clones take 2% to 2.5%. Sequenced sample: PBMCs. The source is a male donor in good health and CMV-seronegative. The CDR3 runs from the conserved cysteine through the conserved F or W. Each record gives: clone size, J gene, V gene, D gene, CDR3 protein, CDR3 DNA. The D gene is left open where the match is weak. Size tells how often a clone was seen (once, few, many) or the class of an expanded clone, and some rows leave it out.

-,TRBJ1-6,TRBV6-5,-,CASSYSAVRRDSPLHF,TGTGCCAGCAGTTACTCGGCCGTCCGGAGGGATTCACCCCTCCACTTT
-,TRBJ1-1,TRBV5-6,-,CASSLGFRRVNTEAFF,TGTGCCAGCAGCTTAGGATTCAGGCGGGTGAACACTGAAGCTTTCTTT
-,TRBJ1-2,TRBV10-3,TRBD1,CAISGGQGNYGYTF,TGTGCCATCAGTGGGGGACAGGGTAACTATGGCTACACCTTC
-,TRBJ2-1,TRBV27,TRBD2,CASSLHGTSGLYNEQFF,TGTGCCAGCAGTTTACACGGGACTAGCGGTTTGTACAATGAGCAGTTCTTC
-,TRBJ1-2,TRBV7-9,-,CASSLRQVIYGYTF,TGTGCCAGCAGCTTACGACAGGTAATCTATGGCTACACCTTC
-,TRBJ1-2,TRBV27,TRBD1,CASSWVGQGGGYTF,TGTGCCAGCAGTTGGGTCGGACAGGGTGGTGGCTACACCTTC
few,TRBJ2-5,TRBV4-3,-,CASSRQAPGSGLGETQYF,TGCGCCAGCAGCCGCCAAGCGCCTGGATCAGGGTTAGGTGAGACCCAGTACTTC
once,TRBJ2-1,TRBV7-2,TRBD2,CASSFPGGGAYNEQFF,TGTGCCAGCAGCTTCCCCGGCGGGGGGGCCTACAATGAGCAGTTCTTC
-,TRBJ2-7,TRBV10-2,-,CASRNSYEQYF,TGCGCCAGCAGGAACAGCTACGAGCAGTACTTC
-,TRBJ2-1,TRBV11-3,TRBD1,CASSLRTGVYNEQFF,TGTGCCAGCAGCTTGCGGACAGGCGTATACAATGAGCAGTTCTTC
-,TRBJ2-4,TRBV30,TRBD2,CAWSVQRAGGLQYF,TGTGCCTGGAGTGTACAACGAGCGGGGGGGCTTCAGTACTTC
once,TRBJ2-3,TRBV4-3,TRBD1,CASSRSRGQGSTDTQYF,TGCGCCAGCAGCCGAAGTAGGGGACAGGGGAGCACAGATACGCAGTATTTT
-,TRBJ1-1,TRBV5-4,-,CASSWYGEREAFF,TGTGCCAGCAGCTGGTATGGGGAGCGTGAAGCTTTCTTT
-,TRBJ2-6,TRBV5-1,-,CASSWTASGANVLTF,TGCGCCAGCAGCTGGACAGCCTCTGGGGCCAACGTCCTGACTTTC
-,TRBJ1-1,TRBV19,TRBD1,CASTTGLNTEAFF,TGTGCCAGCACGACAGGGCTGAACACTGAAGCTTTCTTT
-,TRBJ2-2,TRBV5-1,TRBD1,CASSLARDRAPGELFF,TGCGCCAGCAGCTTGGCGCGGGACAGGGCTCCCGGGGAGCTGTTTTTT
once,TRBJ2-2,TRBV15,TRBD2,CATSRDWAGGGELFF,TGTGCCACCAGCAGAGATTGGGCGGGGGGCGGGGAGCTGTTTTTT
few,TRBJ2-1,TRBV6-5,-,CASSYGGSYNEQFF,TGTGCCAGCAGTTACGGGGGGTCGTACAATGAGCAGTTCTTC
-,TRBJ1-6,TRBV6-6,-,CASSYGQKYNSPLHF,TGTGCCAGCAGTTACGGGCAGAAATATAATTCACCCCTCCACTTT
-,TRBJ1-2,TRBV18,-,CASRRITNWDTHGYTF,TGTGCCAGCCGTAGAATAACTAATTGGGACACCCATGGCTACACCTTC
-,TRBJ1-1,TRBV5-4,-,CASSLAAGNMNTEAFF,TGTGCCAGCAGCTTGGCCGCAGGGAACATGAACACTGAAGCTTTCTTT
-,TRBJ1-5,TRBV5-1,TRBD1,CASSQGQGHQPQHF,TGCGCCAGCAGCCAGGGACAGGGGCATCAGCCCCAGCATTTT
-,TRBJ2-7,TRBV5-1,-,CASRMGESYEQYF,TGCGCCAGCAGAATGGGCGAAAGCTACGAGCAGTACTTC
-,TRBJ1-2,TRBV30,-,CAWSLTGSYGYTF,TGTGCCTGGAGTTTAACAGGGAGCTATGGCTACACCTTC
-,TRBJ2-2,TRBV5-1,-,CASSLYAEIVAGELFF,TGCGCCAGCAGCTTGTACGCGGAGATAGTGGCCGGGGAGCTGTTTTTT
-,TRBJ1-4,TRBV10-3,-,CAISLDRFEKLFF,TGTGCCATCTCCCTTGACAGATTTGAAAAACTGTTTTTT
-,TRBJ1-5,TRBV19,TRBD1,CATRDREYSNQPQHF,TGTGCCACTAGGGACAGAGAATATAGCAATCAGCCCCAGCATTTT
-,TRBJ2-7,TRBV10-3,-,CAIRETVLPPYEQYF,TGTGCCATCAGAGAGACAGTATTACCGCCCTACGAGCAGTACTTC
-,TRBJ1-1,TRBV25-1,TRBD1,CASSELPTGIMNTEAFF,TGTGCCAGCAGTGAGCTGCCGACAGGGATTATGAACACTGAAGCTTTCTTT
-,TRBJ1-2,TRBV6-5,TRBD1,CATLRDSTNYGYTF,TGTGCCACCCTACGGGACAGCACCAACTATGGCTACACCTTC
-,TRBJ2-1,TRBV27,TRBD1,CASSLSTGLQFEQFF,TGTGCCAGCAGTTTATCGACAGGGCTACAATTTGAGCAGTTCTTC
-,TRBJ1-1,TRBV19,-,CASKVRGVISRNTEAFF,TGTGCCAGTAAGGTTCGCGGGGTTATTAGTCGGAACACTGAAGCTTTCTTT
-,TRBJ2-5,TRBV11-2,-,CASSLEQLQETQYF,TGTGCCAGCAGCTTAGAACAGCTTCAAGAGACCCAGTACTTC
-,TRBJ1-5,TRBV5-5,TRBD1,CASSGGGRGSNQPQHF,TGTGCCAGCAGCGGTGGGGGCAGGGGGAGCAATCAGCCCCAGCATTTT
-,TRBJ1-5,TRBV15,-,CATSRDTVRGRQPQHF,TGTGCCACCAGCAGAGATACAGTCAGGGGTAGGCAGCCCCAGCATTTT
-,TRBJ2-7,TRBV11-3,-,CASSLGSEYEQYF,TGTGCCAGCAGCTTAGGGTCCGAGTACGAGCAGTACTTC
-,TRBJ2-3,TRBV29-1,-,CSVTPRTDTQYF,TGCAGCGTGACGCCGAGGACAGATACGCAGTATTTT
-,TRBJ1-1,TRBV14,-,CASSRTSQTEAFF,TGTGCCAGCAGCCGCACCTCACAGACTGAAGCTTTCTTT
-,TRBJ2-3,TRBV28,TRBD2,CASSSPWTSRDTQYF,TGTGCCAGCAGTTCCCCCTGGACTAGCAGAGATACGCAGTATTTT
-,TRBJ1-1,TRBV28,-,CASSFYSGEGNTEAFF,TGTGCCAGCAGTTTTTACTCGGGGGAAGGGAACACTGAAGCTTTCTTT
-,TRBJ1-1,TRBV5-1,-,CASSLDRRNTEAFF,TGCGCCAGCAGCTTGGACAGGAGGAACACTGAAGCTTTCTTT
-,TRBJ2-7,TRBV5-6,-,CASSLGRTADSYEQYF,TGTGCCAGCAGCTTGGGAAGGACAGCCGACTCCTACGAGCAGTACTTC
few,TRBJ1-2,TRBV2,-,CASSAPLEADGYTF,TGTGCCAGCAGTGCCCCACTTGAGGCGGATGGCTACACCTTC
few,TRBJ2-1,TRBV5-1,-,CASSFGTGTYNEQFF,TGCGCCAGCAGCTTCGGAACAGGGACCTACAATGAGCAGTTCTTC